A single sample gave rise to the 29 T cell receptor beta chains below, sequenced in a study of blood T cell repertoires in COVID-19 (dated by TCRdb to the early 2020s). The method was the immunoSEQ multiplex PCR assay. TCRdb limited this immuneACCESS table to in-frame rearrangements with V and J called. A share of clones is missing; checked studies link under half to unresolved V genes, and the rest is unexplained. Here the sample has about 61,000 clones; 88% occur a single time. About a fifth of the sample lies in the top ten. The sequenced sample consisted of peripheral blood. These receptors all come from a woman aged 45-65 years with active or convalescent COVID-19.

This CDR3 reads CASSFGGPRSGNTIYF. Written as DNA, the CDR3 is TGTGCCAGCAGCTTCGGGGGGCCTCGCTCTGGAAACACCATATATTTT. The V call is TRBV7-8, the J call TRBJ1-3; tentative D call: TRBD1 (6 bases). The CDR3 length is 16 residues. Trimming cost V 3 bases and J 0 bases, with 12 bases left between them. Germline CDR1 SGHVS, CDR2 FQNEAQ. The full variable domain, rest sourced from reference TRBV7-8 and TRBJ1-3, is GAGVSQSPRYKVAKRGQDVALRCDPISGHVSLFWYQQALGQGPEFLTYFQNEAQLDKSGLPSDRFFAERPEGSVSTLKIQRTQQEDSAVYLCASSFGGPRSGNTIYFGEGSWLTVV.

The chain is built from TRBV7-9 and TRBJ1-2; 7 bases agree with TRBD1. The CDR3 consists of 14 residues. Unmatched junction bases numbered 8, after V lost 6 bases and J lost 4 bases. Germline assignment: CDR1 SEHNR and CDR2 FQNEAQ (reference sequence). The CDR3 sequence: CASRTTGVGYGYTF. In DNA, the CDR3 is TGTGCCAGCAGAACTACAGGGGTGGGCTATGGCTACACCTTC.

This clone has just a few counts. This chain joins TRBV7-9 and TRBJ1-1, with TRBD1 matching over 9 bases. This CDR3 has 16 amino acids. In germline, CDR1 is SEHNR, CDR2 FQNEAQ (reference sequence). V shed 4 bases, J shed 1 base, and the junction held 7 bases outside the gene matches. The CDR3 bases are TGTGCCAGCAGCTCCGAATGGACAGGGGCGAACACTGAAGCTTTCTTT. Residues: CASSSEWTGANTEAFF.

V and J are TRBV5-1 and TRBJ2-5; TRBD2 is a possible D gene (6 bases). Germline values: CDR1 SGHRS, CDR2 YFSETQ. The germline V and J ends were trimmed by 2 bases and 1 base, with 9 bases remaining between them. The CDR3 extends over 14 amino acids. The CDR3, as DNA: TGCGCCAGCAGCTTTCGGGAGATCCAAGAGACCCAGTACTTC. Translation gives CASSFREIQETQYF.

This rearrangement joins TRBV7-3 to TRBJ2-3; 8 bases fit TRBD1. The CDR3 has 14 residues. Trimming at V came to 5 bases and at J to 3 bases, leaving 4 bases not matched to a gene. In germline, CDR1 is SGHTA, CDR2 FQGTGA. This CDR3 is CASSPTGGTDTQYF. The CDR3 region has the DNA TGTGCCAGCAGCCCTACAGGGGGGACAGATACGCAGTATTTT.

The chain recombines TRBV3-1 (or the pseudogene TRBV3-2) with TRBJ2-2; TRBD2 matches at 9 bases. CDR3 size: 16 residues. Germline V CDR1 and CDR2: LGHDT, YNNKEL (reference sequence). The trim removed 0 bases at V and 13 bases at J, leaving 12 bases unmatched. The CDR3 here is CASSQDGTSTPLGLFF. The CDR3 bases are TGTGCCAGCAGCCAAGACGGGACTAGCACACCCTTAGGGCTGTTTTTT.

This clone was counted a few times. The chain combines TRBV27 with TRBJ2-2; 8 positions match TRBD1. The germline CDR1 and CDR2 sequences are MNHEY and SMNVEV (reference sequence). With 5 bases clipped from V and 7 bases from J, the junction kept 15 bases outside the gene matches. This CDR3 comprises 17 residues. The chain's CDR3 is CASSPDRGPPLVGELFF. The CDR3 DNA follows: TGTGCCAGCAGTCCTGACAGGGGCCCTCCCTTGGTCGGGGAGCTGTTTTTT.

This chain connects TRBV27 to TRBJ2-6; D call uncertain. The CDR3 consists of 15 residues. Germline values: CDR1 MNHEY, CDR2 SMNVEV (reference sequence). Trimming left V 4 bases short and J 0 bases short, with 7 bases between. The CDR3 protein is CASSSSVSGANVLTF. CDR3 DNA sequence: TGTGCCAGCAGTTCATCCGTCTCTGGGGCCAACGTCCTGACTTTC.

The chain uses TRBV7-2 and TRBJ1-3; 7 positions agree with TRBD1. J lost 4 bases, V lost 2 bases, and 14 bases had no gene match. There are 18 residues in the CDR3. Germline V gives CDR1 SGHTA, CDR2 FQGNSA. Here the CDR3 DNA reads TGTGCCAGCAGCTTAACTCGAGCCGACAGGGTACGAGGAAACACCATATATTTT. It translates to CASSLTRADRVRGNTIYF.

This chain connects TRBV7-6 to TRBJ2-3; 9 bases match TRBD2. Looked up from germline, CDR1 is SGHVS and CDR2 is FNYEAQ. V shed 8 bases, J shed 2 bases, and the junction held 8 bases outside the gene matches. CDR3 length: 15 amino acids. CDR3 nucleotides: TGTGCCAGCCGGCCCCTAGCGGGGTACACAGATACGCAGTATTTT. Residues: CASRPLAGYTDTQYF.

The chain employs TRBV7-2 and TRBJ2-5; 8 nucleotides align to TRBD2. Germline-derived CDR1 and CDR2 are SGHTA and FQGNSA. The CDR3 loop spans 16 amino acids. V lost 0 bases, J lost 5 bases, and 8 bases stayed unmatched. CDR3 coding DNA: TGTGCCAGCAGCTTAGCGGGAGTCGGGGGGGTGGAGACCCAGTACTTC. This codes for CASSLAGVGGVETQYF.

J is TRBJ2-1 and V is TRBV10-3; D possibly corresponds to TRBD2 (5 bases). V lost 6 bases, J lost 10 bases, and 10 bases lay in between. Germline assignment: CDR1 ENHRY and CDR2 SYGVKD. The length of the CDR3 is 11 residues. CDR3 DNA: TGTGCCATCAGCCACACGGGGGAGCAGTTCTTC. Translating it yields CAISHTGEQFF.

The chain couples TRBV5-1 to TRBJ2-5, with a tentative D call TRBD1 (6 bases). The CDR3 has 16 residues. In germline, CDR1 is SGHRS, CDR2 YFSETQ. V lost 3 bases, J lost 4 bases, and 19 bases lay in between. CDR3 DNA sequence: TGCGCCAGCAGCTACCAGGGGAGTTCTGGCCCAGAGACCCAGTACTTC. It specifies CASSYQGSSGPETQYF.

The V call is TRBV7-8, the J call TRBJ1-4; D not resolved. V dropped 4 bases and J dropped 5 bases, with 8 bases sitting between them. The CDR3 loop spans 13 amino acids. From germline, CDR1 is SGHVS and CDR2 FQNEAQ. CDR3 DNA sequence: TGTGCCAGCAGCTCAGCACGGAATGAAAAACTGTTTTTT. Translation gives CASSSARNEKLFF. The variable domain in full, with the rest retrieved from reference TRBV7-8 and TRBJ1-4, is GAGVSQSPRYKVAKRGQDVALRCDPISGHVSLFWYQQALGQGPEFLTYFQNEAQLDKSGLPSDRFFAERPEGSVSTLKIQRTQQEDSAVYLCASSSARNEKLFFGSGTQLSVL.

This clone was recorded once. This sequence joins TRBV5-1 and TRBJ2-1, with 7 bases aligning to TRBD2. The V and J ends lost 3 bases and 5 bases, in that order; junction bases with no gene match: 2. This CDR3 is built from 13 residues. CDR1 and CDR2 from the germline V gene are SGHRS and YFSETQ. CDR3 region: CASSWDYNNEQFF. As DNA, the CDR3 is TGCGCCAGCAGCTGGGACTACAACAATGAGCAGTTCTTC.

V is TRBV7-9 and J is TRBJ1-5, with TRBD1 matching 7 bases. J lost 1 base, V lost 4 bases, and 7 bases had no gene match. The CDR3 spans 16 residues. Germline CDR1 reads SEHNR; CDR2 reads FQNEAQ (reference sequence). This chain's CDR3 is CASSSNPGGSNQPQHF. Here the CDR3 DNA reads TGTGCCAGCAGCTCCAATCCAGGGGGAAGCAATCAGCCCCAGCATTTT.

This rearrangement joins TRBV7-8 to TRBJ1-5, with 7 bases matching TRBD1. V shed 4 bases, J shed 7 bases, and the junction held 7 bases outside the gene matches. This CDR3 is built from 14 residues. Germline V gene lookup returns CDR1 SGHVS and CDR2 FQNEAQ. CDR3 DNA sequence: TGTGCCAGCAGCTCTAGACAGGGAGGCCAGCCCCAGCATTTT. This encodes CASSSRQGGQPQHF.

V and J are TRBV16 and TRBJ2-7; D remains unclear. Between the trimmed V and J ends, which lost 3 bases and 6 bases, there was a span of 9 bases. The germline gives CDR1 KGHSY, CDR2 FQNENV. The CDR3 spans 12 residues. As DNA, the CDR3 is TGTGCCAGCAGCCAGATTAGAGGCGAGCAGTACTTC. Its translation is CASSQIRGEQYF.

V and J are TRBV5-6 and TRBJ2-2; 9 nucleotides align to TRBD1. Germline values: CDR1 SGHDT, CDR2 YYEEEE. CDR3 size: 16 residues. Trimming cost V 5 bases and J 2 bases; bases outside gene matches: 7. CDR3 residues: CASRFRDRVNTGELFF. CDR3 coding DNA: TGTGCCAGCAGATTCCGGGACAGGGTTAACACCGGGGAGCTGTTTTTT.

The chain employs TRBV21-1 and TRBJ1-5; the table's TRBD1 call for D was not verified on the DNA. TRBV21-1 is a documented pseudogene. This CDR3 contains 15 residues. The CDR3 reads CASSKKGEALGPQHF. The CDR3 region has the DNA TGTGCCAGCAGCAAAAAAGGGGAAGCGTTGGGGCCCCAGCATTTT.

This clone was recorded only once. The chain couples TRBV9 to TRBJ2-3; D perhaps matches TRBD1 (6 bases). The germline V gene has CDR1 SGDLS and CDR2 YYNGEE. V was clipped by 0 bases and J by 2 bases, with 7 bases between them. This CDR3 is built from 14 residues. The CDR3 is CASSVGDTTDTQYF. The CDR3 DNA is TGTGCCAGCAGCGTAGGGGACACCACAGATACGCAGTATTTT.

The chain joins TRBV7-9 to TRBJ1-2, with 9 positions matching TRBD1. The CDR3 sequence is 14 residues long. Germline CDR1 SEHNR, CDR2 FQNEAQ (reference sequence). V shed 5 bases, J shed 6 bases, and the junction held 7 bases outside the gene matches. This CDR3 reads CASSPTGGADGYTF. CDR3 in DNA: TGTGCCAGCAGCCCCACAGGGGGCGCGGATGGCTACACCTTC.

The chain uses TRBV7-9 and TRBJ2-5, with a tentative D call TRBD1 (6 bases). V lost 2 bases, J lost 4 bases, and 11 bases lay in between. Per the germline V gene, CDR1 is SEHNR and CDR2 is FQNEAQ (reference sequence). The CDR3 has 14 residues. CDR3 sequence: CASSLRAGAETQYF. The CDR3 coding sequence is TGTGCCAGCAGCTTACGGGCAGGGGCAGAGACCCAGTACTTC.

The gene calls are TRBV27 and TRBJ2-6, with D uncertain. V was cut by 3 bases and J by 1 base, with 7 bases left in between. CDR3 length equals 15 residues. CDR1 is MNHEY and CDR2 is SMNVEV in the germline V gene (reference sequence). In DNA, the CDR3 is TGTGCCAGCAGTTTGAGTGTGTCTGGGGCCAACGTCCTGACTTTC. It is translated as CASSLSVSGANVLTF.

This clone occurred once. The chain recombines TRBV28 with TRBJ1-5, with D possibly matching TRBD1 (6 bases). Trimming took 6 bases from V and 1 from J, leaving 10 bases between them. CDR1 and CDR2 (germline): MDHEN, SYDVKM. The CDR3 covers 14 residues. The CDR3 DNA follows: TGTGCCAGCAGGAACAGGGTGAGCAATCAGCCCCAGCATTTT. Its translation is CASRNRVSNQPQHF.

The chain has TRBV7-9 and TRBJ2-4; tentative D call: TRBD1 (5 bases). CDR3 length equals 15 residues. V was shortened by 1 base and J by 5 bases, with 12 bases between the two germline ends. CDR1 is SEHNR, CDR2 FQNEAQ, per germline (reference sequence). The CDR3 DNA reads TGTGCCAGCAGCTTAGGACAGTTGGGTCAAAACATTCAGTACTTC. Translated: CASSLGQLGQNIQYF.

The chain carries TRBV7-9 and TRBJ2-1; 7 nucleotides match TRBD2. Germline CDR1 is SEHNR and CDR2 is FQNEAQ (reference sequence). This CDR3 contains 14 residues. V lost 6 bases to trimming and J lost 2 bases; unmatched junction nucleotides: 4. The DNA of the CDR3 is TGTGCCAGCAGTGGGCGGGAGACCTACAATGAGCAGTTCTTC. Translation gives CASSGRETYNEQFF.

This clone was picked up one time. This chain joins TRBV6-1 and TRBJ1-2; D is perhaps TRBD1 (5 bases). Trimming left V 2 bases short and J 3 bases short, with 7 bases between. Germline V gene data show CDR1 as MNHNS and CDR2 as SASEGT. The CDR3 is made up of 13 amino acids. The DNA for the CDR3 is TGTGCCAGCAGTGAAAAAGGGGACTATGGCTACACCTTC. Protein product: CASSEKGDYGYTF.

V gene TRBV27 combines with J gene TRBJ1-1; TRBD1 matches at 11 bases. V shed 0 bases, J shed 10 bases, and the junction held 7 bases outside the gene matches. There are 15 residues in the CDR3. Germline CDR1 MNHEY, CDR2 SMNVEV (reference sequence). The DNA for the CDR3 is TGTGCCAGCAGTTTATCGTATGGGACAGGGGGTGTAGCTTTCTTT. It codes for CASSLSYGTGGVAFF.